Presented here are 2 T cell receptor beta chains from one specimen sequenced in a study of CD8+CD57+ T cells in acquired aplastic anemia. Genomic DNA templated the TCR beta VDJ and CDR3 profiling. TCRdb reprocessed the reads with MiXCR, giving one entry per CDR3 protein. Of roughly 80,000 distinct CDR3 sequences in the sample, more than 40% were seen once. Sequences were obtained from sorted CD4+, CD8+, or CD8+CD57+ T cells (not recorded which) from PBMCs. These receptors all stem from a human donor in good health, serving as a control.

The V and J genes are TRBV12-3 or TRBV12-4 and TRBJ1-2; possible D gene TRBD1, 5 bases. CDR3 length equals 15 residues. V lost 0 bases and J 4 bases, leaving 12 bases between the germline ends. CDR3 sequence: CASSLASTGRYGYTF. CDR3 DNA sequence: TGTGCCAGCAGTTTAGCGTCTACGGGGCGCTATGGCTACACCTTC.

There are many counts of this clonotype. V gene TRBV4-1 combines with J gene TRBJ2-7; no firm D call. The germline V and J ends were trimmed by 0 bases and 7 bases, with 10 bases remaining between them. The CDR3 contains 13 residues. CDR1 is MGHRA and CDR2 is YSYEKL in the germline V gene. The CDR3 DNA reads TGCGCCAGCAGCCAAGATCTGGTATGGGAGCAGTACTTC. Its protein product is CASSQDLVWEQYF.